The clone carrying this T cell receptor beta chain has a single count. Its specificity is not known. Without the conserved terminal phenylalanine or tryptophan, this CDR3 likely stems from a read error. The limits of the CDR3 on the DNA are not certain, so only TCRdb's listed CDR3 is given. Termini included, the CDR3 measures 10 amino acids. Using immunoSEQ multiplex PCR, the repertoire was profiled, and TCRdb retains in-frame clones only, with some absent. The table shows about 140,000 clones, with roughly 86% occurring only once. Donors came from a validation cohort of over a hundred subjects, distinct from the first 666-subject cohort. This specimen belongs to a study of cytomegalovirus exposure and HLA in healthy donors. General study results and limits: The tendency of first-cohort TCR clusters to co-occur in the 100 to 150 validation repertoires emerged from a later analysis. Investigators reported 150 to 200 TCR beta chains as tied to cytomegalovirus. CMV antigen specificity of a few CMV-associated chains was confirmed in vitro.

The chain recombines TRBV23-1 with TRBJ2-4; the D call of TRBD1 is as the table states it, not checked on the DNA. TRBV23-1 is filed as an ORF, its function uncertain. The sample consisted of PBMCs. The TCR originated in a woman aged 25 to 39 in good health and CMV-seronegative. This CDR3 reads CASSQFGRPI.